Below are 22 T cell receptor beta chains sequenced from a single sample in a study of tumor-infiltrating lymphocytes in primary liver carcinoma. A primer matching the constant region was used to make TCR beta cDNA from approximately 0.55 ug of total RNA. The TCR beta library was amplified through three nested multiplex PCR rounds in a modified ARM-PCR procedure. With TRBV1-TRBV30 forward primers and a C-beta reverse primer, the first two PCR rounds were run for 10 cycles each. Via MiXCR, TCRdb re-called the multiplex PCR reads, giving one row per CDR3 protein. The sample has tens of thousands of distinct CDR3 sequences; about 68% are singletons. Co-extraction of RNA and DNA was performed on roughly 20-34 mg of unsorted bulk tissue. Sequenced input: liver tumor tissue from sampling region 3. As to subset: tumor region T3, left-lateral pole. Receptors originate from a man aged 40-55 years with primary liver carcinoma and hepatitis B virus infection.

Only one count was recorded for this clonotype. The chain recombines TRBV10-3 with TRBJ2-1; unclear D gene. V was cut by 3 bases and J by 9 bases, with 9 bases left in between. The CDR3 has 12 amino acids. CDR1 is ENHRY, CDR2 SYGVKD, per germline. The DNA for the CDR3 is TGTGCCATCAGTGAATGCAGCCGTGAGCAGTTCTTC. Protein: CAISECSREQFF.

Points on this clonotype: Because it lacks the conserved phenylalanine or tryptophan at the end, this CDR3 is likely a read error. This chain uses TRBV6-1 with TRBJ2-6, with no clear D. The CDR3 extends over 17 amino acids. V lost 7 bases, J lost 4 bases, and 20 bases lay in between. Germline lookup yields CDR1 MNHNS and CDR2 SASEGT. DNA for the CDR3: TGTGCCAGCACTTTCGATTGGGGAAGCTACGGGGCCAACGTCCTGACTTCC. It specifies CASTFDWGSYGANVLTS.

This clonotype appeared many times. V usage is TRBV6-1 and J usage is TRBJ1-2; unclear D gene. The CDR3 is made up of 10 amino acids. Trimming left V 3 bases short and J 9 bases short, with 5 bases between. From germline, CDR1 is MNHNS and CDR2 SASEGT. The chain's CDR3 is CASSDGRYTF. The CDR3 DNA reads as TGTGCCAGCAGTGATGGTCGCTACACCTTC.

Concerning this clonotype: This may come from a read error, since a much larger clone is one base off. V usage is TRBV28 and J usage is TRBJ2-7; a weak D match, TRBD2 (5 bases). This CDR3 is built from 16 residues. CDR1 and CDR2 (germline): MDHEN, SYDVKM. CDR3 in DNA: TGTGCCAGCAGCCTGTCTCTGGGAGTCCTCTCCTGCGAGCAGTACTTC. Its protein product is CASSLSLGVLSCEQYF.

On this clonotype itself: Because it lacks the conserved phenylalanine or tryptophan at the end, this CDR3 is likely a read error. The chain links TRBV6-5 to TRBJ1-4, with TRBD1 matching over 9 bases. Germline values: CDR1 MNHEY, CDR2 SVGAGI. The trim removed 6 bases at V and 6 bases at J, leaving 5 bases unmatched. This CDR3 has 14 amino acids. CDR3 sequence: CASRTGGVDEKLFI. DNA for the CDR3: TGTGCCAGCAGAACAGGGGGCGTTGATGAAAAACTGTTTATT.

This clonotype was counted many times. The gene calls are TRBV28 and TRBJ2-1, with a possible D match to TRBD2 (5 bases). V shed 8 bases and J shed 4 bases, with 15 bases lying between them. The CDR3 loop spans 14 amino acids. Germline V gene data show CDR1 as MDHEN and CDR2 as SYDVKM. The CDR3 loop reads CASGGRTVYNEQFF. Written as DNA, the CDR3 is TGTGCCAGCGGAGGCCGGACGGTGTACAATGAGCAGTTCTTC.

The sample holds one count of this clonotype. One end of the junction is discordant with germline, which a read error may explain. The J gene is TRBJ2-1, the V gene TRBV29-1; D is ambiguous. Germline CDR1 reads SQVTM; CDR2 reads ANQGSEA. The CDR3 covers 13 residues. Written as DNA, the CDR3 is TGCGGCGCCCGTGGCGGTACCTACAATGAGCAGTTTTTC. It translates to CGARGGTYNEQFF.

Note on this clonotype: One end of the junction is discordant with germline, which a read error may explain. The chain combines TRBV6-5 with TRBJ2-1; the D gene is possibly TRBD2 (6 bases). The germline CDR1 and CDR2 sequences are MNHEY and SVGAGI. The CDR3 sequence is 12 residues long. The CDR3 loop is CAGRDSYNGQFF. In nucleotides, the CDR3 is TGTGCCGGCCGGGACTCCTACAATGGGCAGTTCTTC.

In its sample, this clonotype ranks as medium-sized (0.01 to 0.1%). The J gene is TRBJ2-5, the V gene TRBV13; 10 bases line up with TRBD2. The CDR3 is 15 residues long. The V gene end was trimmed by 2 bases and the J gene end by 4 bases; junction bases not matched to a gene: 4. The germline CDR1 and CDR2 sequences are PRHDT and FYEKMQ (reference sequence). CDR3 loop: CASSLLAGVGETQYF. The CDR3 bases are TGTGCCAGCAGCTTACTAGCGGGAGTGGGAGAGACCCAGTACTTC.

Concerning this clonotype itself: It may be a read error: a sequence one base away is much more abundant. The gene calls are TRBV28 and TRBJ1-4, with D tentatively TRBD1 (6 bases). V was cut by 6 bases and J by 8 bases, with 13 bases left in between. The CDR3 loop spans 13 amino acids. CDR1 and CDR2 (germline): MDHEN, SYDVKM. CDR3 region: CASRVQGGEKLFF. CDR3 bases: TGTGCCAGCAGGGTACAGGGCGGGGAAAAACTGTTTTTT.

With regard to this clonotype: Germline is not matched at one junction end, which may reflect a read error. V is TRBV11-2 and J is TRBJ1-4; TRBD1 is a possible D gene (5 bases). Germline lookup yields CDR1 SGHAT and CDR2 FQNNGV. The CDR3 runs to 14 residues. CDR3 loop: CVSSLEVGDEKQFF. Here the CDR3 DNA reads TGTGTCAGCAGCTTAGAGGTAGGGGACGAAAAACAGTTTTTT.

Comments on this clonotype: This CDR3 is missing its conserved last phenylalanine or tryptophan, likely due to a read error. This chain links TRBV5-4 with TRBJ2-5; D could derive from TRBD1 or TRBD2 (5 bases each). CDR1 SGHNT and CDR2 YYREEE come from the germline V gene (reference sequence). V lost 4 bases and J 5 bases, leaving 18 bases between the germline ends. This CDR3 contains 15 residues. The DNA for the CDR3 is TGTGCCAGCAGCAGCATGAGAGGGGTTGGCGAGACCCAGTACTAC. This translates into CASSSMRGVGETQYY.

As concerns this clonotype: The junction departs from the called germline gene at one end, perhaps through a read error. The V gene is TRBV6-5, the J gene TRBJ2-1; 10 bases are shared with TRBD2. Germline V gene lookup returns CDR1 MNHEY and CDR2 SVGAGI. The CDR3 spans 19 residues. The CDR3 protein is CASSPGTSGRAGAYNEHFF. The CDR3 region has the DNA TGTGCCAGTAGTCCCGGGACAAGCGGGAGGGCCGGCGCCTACAATGAGCACTTCTTC.

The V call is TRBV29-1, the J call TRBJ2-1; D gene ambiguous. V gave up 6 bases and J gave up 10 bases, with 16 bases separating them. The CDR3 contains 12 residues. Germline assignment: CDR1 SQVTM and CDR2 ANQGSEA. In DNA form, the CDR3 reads TGCAGCGTGGTGCTGAATAGCAAAGAGCAGTTCTTC. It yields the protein CSVVLNSKEQFF.

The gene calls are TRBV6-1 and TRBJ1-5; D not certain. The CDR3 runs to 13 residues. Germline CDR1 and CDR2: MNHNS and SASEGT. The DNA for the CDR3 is TGTGTCATCGGCAGGTGGGGAGGTCAGCCCCAGCATTTT. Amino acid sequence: CVIGRWGGQPQHF.

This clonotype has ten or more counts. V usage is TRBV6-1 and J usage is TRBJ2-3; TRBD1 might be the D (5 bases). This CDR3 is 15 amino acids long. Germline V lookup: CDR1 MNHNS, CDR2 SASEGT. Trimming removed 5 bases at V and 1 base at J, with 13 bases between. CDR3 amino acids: CASSTIDRGTDTQYF. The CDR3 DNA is TGTGCCAGCAGTACCATCGACAGAGGCACAGATACGCAGTATTTT.

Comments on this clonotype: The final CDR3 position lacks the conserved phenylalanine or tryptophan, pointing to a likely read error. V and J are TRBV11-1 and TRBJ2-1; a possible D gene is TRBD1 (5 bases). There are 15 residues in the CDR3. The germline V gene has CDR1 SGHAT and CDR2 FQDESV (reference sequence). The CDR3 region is CVSSSLATAVNEQFL. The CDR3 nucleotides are TGTGTCAGCAGCTCCCTGGCGACAGCTGTCAATGAGCAGTTCTTA.

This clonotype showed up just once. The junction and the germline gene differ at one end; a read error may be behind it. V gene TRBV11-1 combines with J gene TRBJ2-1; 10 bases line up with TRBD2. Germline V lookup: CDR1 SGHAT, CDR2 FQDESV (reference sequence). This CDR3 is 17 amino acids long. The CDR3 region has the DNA TGTGCTAGCAGCCTGGGGCTAGCGGGAGAAGTTGACAATGAGCGGTTCTTC. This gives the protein CASSLGLAGEVDNERFF.

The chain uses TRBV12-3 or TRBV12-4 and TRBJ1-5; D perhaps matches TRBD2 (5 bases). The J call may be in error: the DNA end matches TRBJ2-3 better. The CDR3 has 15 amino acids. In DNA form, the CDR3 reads TGTGCCAGCAGTTTTCGAGGGCCCTGGGGTCAGCTCCAGTATTTT. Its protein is CASSFRGPWGQLQYF.

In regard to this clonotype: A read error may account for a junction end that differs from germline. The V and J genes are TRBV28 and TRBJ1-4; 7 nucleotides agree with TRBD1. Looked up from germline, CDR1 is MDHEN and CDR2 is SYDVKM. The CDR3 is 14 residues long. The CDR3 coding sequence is TGTGACAGCAGTTCGGGACAGACTAATGAAAAACTGTTTTTT. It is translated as CDSSSGQTNEKLFF.

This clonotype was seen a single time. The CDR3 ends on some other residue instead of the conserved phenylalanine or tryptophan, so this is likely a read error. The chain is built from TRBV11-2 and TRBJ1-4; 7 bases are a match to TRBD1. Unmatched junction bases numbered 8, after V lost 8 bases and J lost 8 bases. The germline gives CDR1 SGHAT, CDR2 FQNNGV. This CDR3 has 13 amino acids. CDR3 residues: CASQSQGIEKLFL. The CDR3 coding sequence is TGTGCCAGCCAGTCACAGGGGATAGAAAAACTGTTTCTT.

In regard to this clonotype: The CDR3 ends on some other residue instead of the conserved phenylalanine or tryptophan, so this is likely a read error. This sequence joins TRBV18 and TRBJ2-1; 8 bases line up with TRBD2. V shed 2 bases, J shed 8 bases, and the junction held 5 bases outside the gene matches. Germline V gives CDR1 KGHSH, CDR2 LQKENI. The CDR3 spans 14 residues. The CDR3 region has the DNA TGTGCCAGCTCACCAGGACTAGCAGGGGATGAGCAGTTCCTC. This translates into CASSPGLAGDEQFL.